These 15 T cell receptor beta chains came from one sample sequenced in a study of blood T cells in healthy people across ages. Next came a second PCR, run for about 6 to 11 cycles, which used a sample-barcoded 5' primer along with a J-beta primer mix. Via MiXCR, TCRdb re-called the 5' RACE reads, giving one row per CDR3 protein. The table includes 540,000 or so distinct CDR3 sequences, 24% detected once. These data were also filed under a second study, of T cells of mothers and their children.

The source material was blood. These receptors were taken from a boy aged 5-17 years in good health.

The V call is TRBV7-9, the J call TRBJ2-3; 14 bases align to TRBD2. The germline V gene has CDR1 SEHNR and CDR2 FQNEAQ (reference sequence). V was clipped by 1 base and J by 10 bases; unmatched bases: 13. The CDR3 covers 18 residues. CDR3 nucleotides: TGTGCCAGCAGCTTAGGATTTGAGACTAGCGGGAGGGCCCCTCCGCAGTATTTT. This sequence encodes CASSLGFETSGRAPPQYF.

The rearrangement joins TRBV7-3 to TRBJ2-7; 9 bases match TRBD2. Trimming cost V 2 bases and J 3 bases; bases outside gene matches: 5. The CDR3 covers 15 residues. In germline, CDR1 is SGHTA, CDR2 FQGTGA. CDR3: CASSLSSGEGYEQYF. The DNA for the CDR3 is TGTGCCAGCAGCTTATCTAGCGGGGAGGGCTACGAGCAGTACTTC.

Only a few counts were recorded for this clonotype. The chain links TRBV4-3 to TRBJ1-2; TRBD1 aligns across 8 bases. V shed 0 bases, J shed 4 bases, and the junction held 13 bases outside the gene matches. The CDR3 runs to 18 residues. Germline CDR1 reads LGHNA; CDR2 reads YSLEER. CDR3 DNA sequence: TGCGCCAGCAGCCAAGATCTCGGGACAGGTGGGGGTGGCTATGGCTACACCTTC. Amino acid sequence: CASSQDLGTGGGGYGYTF.

This clonotype occurred a few times. The J gene is TRBJ2-2, the V gene TRBV7-6; D remains ambiguous. The CDR3 contains 14 residues. Per the germline V gene, CDR1 is SGHVS and CDR2 is FNYEAQ. The V and J ends lost 5 bases and 4 bases respectively, with 11 bases between them. CDR3 sequence: CASSLLATTGELFF. In DNA, the CDR3 is TGTGCCAGCAGCCTCCTCGCGACCACCGGGGAGCTGTTTTTT.

This clonotype came up many times. The J gene is TRBJ2-1, the V gene TRBV7-3, with a weak D call TRBD2 (6 bases). Germline V gene lookup returns CDR1 SGHTA and CDR2 FQGTGA. The V gene lost 3 bases and the J gene lost 0 bases, with 9 bases spanning the gap. The CDR3 is made up of 15 amino acids. CDR3 region: CASSLPGSSYNEQFF. CDR3 sequence (DNA): TGTGCCAGCAGCTTGCCCGGGAGCTCCTACAATGAGCAGTTCTTC.

V gene TRBV7-9 combines with J gene TRBJ2-4; 9 bases map to TRBD1. There are 16 residues in the CDR3. V was clipped by 4 bases and J by 5 bases; unmatched bases: 9. Germline V lookup: CDR1 SEHNR, CDR2 FQNEAQ (reference sequence). The CDR3 sequence: CASSWLQGAQENIQYF. The CDR3, as DNA: TGTGCCAGCAGCTGGCTACAGGGGGCGCAGGAAAACATTCAGTACTTC.

This clonotype appeared many times. V and J are TRBV27 and TRBJ2-7, with D perhaps matching TRBD1 (5 bases). CDR3 length: 13 amino acids. Germline-derived CDR1 and CDR2 are MNHEY and SMNVEV (reference sequence). V shed 5 bases and J shed 2 bases, with 10 bases lying between them. For the CDR3, the DNA is TGTGCCAGCAGTGCAGGGCAAACCTACGAGCAGTACTTC. It specifies CASSAGQTYEQYF.

This clonotype was observed a handful of times. The V and J genes are TRBV11-1 and TRBJ2-5; 10 bases are shared with TRBD2. The J call may be in error: the DNA end matches TRBJ2-7 better. The CDR3 has 15 residues. Germline CDR1 is SGHAT and CDR2 is FQDESV (reference sequence). In DNA, the CDR3 is TGTGCCAGCAGCTCTAGTGCTAGCGGGAGTTACGAGCAGTACTTC. Protein product: CASSSSASGSYEQYF.

A few counts support this clonotype. The chain links TRBV4-3 to TRBJ2-1; D is ambiguous. Germline V gives CDR1 LGHNA, CDR2 YSLEER. Trimming took 0 bases from V and 0 from J, leaving 9 bases between them. This CDR3 has 16 amino acids. The CDR3: CASSQDSFSSYNEQFF. CDR3 nucleotide sequence: TGCGCCAGCAGCCAAGATTCCTTCAGCTCCTACAATGAGCAGTTCTTC.

This clonotype has more than one count but fewer than ten. This sequence joins TRBV10-3 and TRBJ2-2; the match to TRBD1 covers 11 bases. The V gene's germline CDR1 is ENHRY and CDR2 SYGVKD. Unmatched junction bases numbered 7, after V lost 7 bases and J lost 3 bases. The CDR3 spans 16 residues. CDR3 in DNA: TGTGCCATCAACCGGGACAGGGGGTCGGACACCGGGGAGCTGTTTTTT. Translation gives CAINRDRGSDTGELFF.

The V gene is TRBV7-9, the J gene TRBJ1-2; a possible D gene is TRBD1 (5 bases). The CDR3 length is 13 residues. Germline V CDR1 and CDR2: SEHNR, FQNEAQ (reference sequence). V was shortened by 6 bases and J by 9 bases, with 17 bases between the two germline ends. The CDR3 loop reads CASSTQTALSYTF. The DNA for the CDR3 is TGTGCCAGCAGTACCCAGACAGCTCTAAGCTACACCTTC.

The chain recombines TRBV24-1 with TRBJ1-1, with D possibly being TRBD1 (5 bases). V shed 8 bases and J shed 4 bases, with 13 bases lying between them. There are 13 residues in the CDR3. Germline V gives CDR1 KGHDR, CDR2 SFDVKD. CDR3 nucleotides: TGTGCCACCAAAGGCAGGGCTGGCACTGAAGCTTTCTTT. Protein: CATKGRAGTEAFF.

This clonotype was observed a few times. This chain uses TRBV25-1 with TRBJ2-3; no definite D call. Looked up from germline, CDR1 is MGHDK and CDR2 is SYGVNS. CDR3 length: 17 amino acids. V was trimmed by 1 base and J by 0 bases, leaving 14 bases between them. CDR3 residues: CASSESIERRSTDTQYF. The CDR3 bases are TGTGCCAGCAGTGAATCGATAGAGCGTCGGAGCACAGATACGCAGTATTTT.

This clonotype has a count of ten or more. The V call is TRBV29-1, the J call TRBJ2-5; TRBD1 might be the D (6 bases). Deletions cut 8 bases from V and 4 bases from J, with 14 bases between. This CDR3 has 12 residues. CDR1 and CDR2 from the germline V gene are SQVTM and ANQGSEA. This CDR3 reads CSSNRDGETQYF. CDR3 bases: TGCAGCTCCAACAGGGATGGAGAGACCCAGTACTTC.

The chain links TRBV12-3 or TRBV12-4 to TRBJ2-7; D not resolved. V lost 2 bases and J 0 bases, leaving 14 bases between the germline ends. This CDR3 spans 16 amino acids. The chain's CDR3 is CASSLFSTAYSYEQYF. DNA of the CDR3: TGTGCCAGCAGTTTATTCTCCACAGCTTACTCCTACGAGCAGTACTTC.